Below, one T cell receptor beta chain is given with its context. Cohort placement rested on clinical history that participants reported themselves. Recovered Cohort 3 donors showed two negative PCRs, clearance, or symptom resolution. The germline CDR1 and CDR2 sequences are SQVTM and ANQGSEA. V shed 4 bases and J 1 base; nucleotides not matched to a gene: 6. This CDR3 is built from 15 residues. Authors' processing steps: Nucleated cell counts were estimated from reference gene primer amplification. The repertoire was sequenced with immunoSEQ multiplex PCR; TCRdb's copy has only in-frame clones and lacks some. V and J calls and clone size are given by that table; D and trimming were obtained from the DNA. Of about 220,000 clones listed, roughly 90% are singletons. This entry comes from a study of blood T cell repertoires in COVID-19. Background on the study: The United States, Italy and Spain were the sources of the acute and convalescent COVID-19 samples.

V gene TRBV29-1 combines with J gene TRBJ2-1, with TRBD2 matching over 8 bases. The sample taken for sequencing was PBMCs or T cells enriched from blood (not recorded which). The TCR was taken from a woman in her twenties or thirties who had recovered from COVID-19. For the CDR3, the DNA is TGCAGCGTTGCGGGAGGGGTCAAGTCCTACAATGAGCAGTTCTTC. It specifies CSVAGGVKSYNEQFF.